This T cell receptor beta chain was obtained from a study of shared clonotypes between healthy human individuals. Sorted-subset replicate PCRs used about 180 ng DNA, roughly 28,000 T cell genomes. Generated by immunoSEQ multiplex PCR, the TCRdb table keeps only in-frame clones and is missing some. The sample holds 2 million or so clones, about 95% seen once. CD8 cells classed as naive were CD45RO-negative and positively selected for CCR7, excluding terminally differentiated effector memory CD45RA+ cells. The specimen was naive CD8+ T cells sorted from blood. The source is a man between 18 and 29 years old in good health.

DNA for the CDR3: TGTGCCAAGAATAGCAATCAGCCCCAGCATTTT. Translated, it gives CAKNSNQPQHF. The chain joins TRBV12-5 to TRBJ1-5; no clear D gene. CDR3 length: 11 amino acids. CDR1 and CDR2 (germline): LGHNT, FRNRAP.